The rows below give T cell receptor beta chains drawn from one sample of a study of Graves' ophthalmopathy and Graves' hyperthyroidism. Via MiXCR, TCRdb re-called the multiplex PCR reads, giving one row per CDR3 protein. Of a few hundred thousand distinct CDR3 sequences in the sample, about 22% were seen once. Sequencing was performed on peripheral blood. The receptors were gathered from a woman aged 50 to 65 with Graves' ophthalmopathy. CDR3s include the opening cysteine and the closing phenylalanine or tryptophan. Size values are once, few and many counts, or a class for expanded clones, and some rows have none.

clone_size	v_call	j_call	cdr3_aa
many	TRBV7-2	TRBJ2-5	CASSLTAGLAGGGETQYF
many	TRBV5-1	TRBJ2-5	CASSRTSGFTETQYF
-	TRBV7-2	TRBJ2-5	CASVVGGTGAETQYF
-	TRBV5-1	TRBJ2-5	CASTASGQETQYF
many	TRBV19	TRBJ2-5	CASSRDSGETQYF
once	TRBV12-3/TRBV12-4	TRBJ1-2	CASSRPRTGGSSGYTF
-	TRBV12-3/TRBV12-4	TRBJ2-6	CATVPGTGRFAGANVLTF
many	TRBV28	TRBJ2-5	CASSLRREKGTQYF
many	TRBV6-5	TRBJ1-3	CASSRDGNTIYF
many	TRBV6-2/TRBV6-3	TRBJ2-2	CATTVLRTGELFF
many	TRBV11-2	TRBJ1-1	CASSLNSGGMDTEAFF
many	TRBV6-5	TRBJ1-5	CASSYLKNQPQHF
-	TRBV2	TRBJ1-1	CASRPPGQRNTEAFF
many	TRBV6-2/TRBV6-3	TRBJ1-2	CASLGTANYGYTF
-	TRBV7-8	TRBJ1-6	CASSFGAKNSPLHF
-	TRBV11-2	TRBJ1-2	CASSLSPWDGNYGYTF
once	TRBV12-3/TRBV12-4	TRBJ2-7	CASSDSGRLLSYEQYF
-	TRBV6-1	TRBJ2-5	CASRTSGGSETQYF
few	TRBV19	TRBJ2-7	CASRRGPSGEQYF
many	TRBV12-3/TRBV12-4	TRBJ2-5	CASSPREYQETQYF
many	TRBV5-5	TRBJ2-7	CASSLLSGPYEQYF
many	TRBV18	TRBJ2-5	CASSPPSGRRETQYF
many	TRBV20-1	TRBJ2-7	CSAIGRVSYEQYF
-	TRBV5-1	TRBJ2-4	CASSLVEGQNIQYF
many	TRBV6-1	TRBJ1-6	CASTPGAGDRAARPLHF
many	TRBV28	TRBJ2-7	CASSFPGTSVYEQYF
many	TRBV12-5	TRBJ2-5	CASAAGQAYQETQYF
many	TRBV2	TRBJ1-1	CASSDQGVTEAFF
many	TRBV11-2	TRBJ2-7	CASSRDHGPYEQYF
many	TRBV12-3/TRBV12-4	TRBJ1-1	CASSLAAVGDTEAFF
many	TRBV6-2/TRBV6-3	TRBJ2-2	CASTWGRLSGELFF
many	TRBV6-5	TRBJ2-7	CASSAGGTFYEQYF